Listed below are T cell receptor beta chains from one sample, sequenced in a study of human T cells and chemical hapten exposure. TCRdb processed the RACE reads anew with MiXCR; each CDR3 protein has one entry. The sample comprises about 82,000 distinct CDR3 sequences, roughly 13% of which are singletons, and under 6% rests with the top ten. Here the sequenced sample was whole blood, taken in connection with sensitization to the hapten diphenylcyclopropenone (DPC). These receptors were taken from a woman aged 45-59 years with alopecia areata. Some clones in this sample may be carry-over from other donors' samples. Each CDR3 is given with its conserved first and last residue. A D gene is named only where the DNA matches it firmly. Size values are once, few and many counts, or a class for expanded clones, and some rows have none.

>TRBJ2-2|TRBD2|TRBV6-1|NA
CATSGSPPTGELFF
TGTGCCACTAGCGGGAGCCCCCCCACCGGGGAGCTGTTTTTT
>TRBJ1-6|NA|TRBV12-3/TRBV12-4|few
CASSFRQGFSPLHF
TGTGCCAGCAGTTTTAGGCAGGGGTTTTCACCCCTCCACTTT
>TRBJ2-1|NA|TRBV19|few
CASTPPGSYNEQFF
TGTGCCAGTACCCCGCCGGGCTCCTACAATGAGCAGTTCTTC
>TRBJ2-1|NA|TRBV3-1|few
CASSLVGQGGNEQFF
TGTGCCAGCAGCCTCGTCGGGCAGGGTGGCAATGAGCAGTTCTTC
>TRBJ2-2|NA|TRBV18|few
CASSPLSDNTGELFF
TGTGCCAGCTCACCATTGAGTGACAACACCGGGGAGCTGTTTTTT
>TRBJ2-5|TRBD2|TRBV5-1|NA
CASSLDTAGAEETQYF
TGCGCCAGCAGCTTGGATACAGCGGGAGCCGAAGAGACCCAGTACTTC
>TRBJ2-3|NA|TRBV10-3|many
CAISERGTGDTQYF
TGTGCCATCAGTGAACGGGGAACCGGGGATACGCAGTATTTT
>TRBJ2-3|TRBD1|TRBV20-1|few
CSASGQGADTQYF
TGCAGTGCGTCGGGACAGGGCGCAGATACGCAGTATTTT
>TRBJ2-7|NA|TRBV6-2/TRBV6-3|few
CASKPGGVLGEQYF
TGTGCCAGCAAGCCAGGGGGGGTGCTTGGCGAGCAGTACTTC
>TRBJ1-1|NA|TRBV18|NA
CASSPEWNTEAFF
TGTGCCAGCTCACCCGAATGGAACACTGAAGCTTTCTTT
>TRBJ2-3|TRBD2|TRBV10-2|NA
CASSVAGEVRADTQYF
TGCGCCAGCAGTGTCGCGGGAGAAGTGAGGGCAGATACGCAGTATTTT
>TRBJ1-1|NA|TRBV27|many
CASSLLLNTEAFF
TGTGCCAGCAGTCTCCTTTTGAACACTGAAGCTTTCTTT
>TRBJ1-2|NA|TRBV20-1|many
CSASPPGIYGYTF
TGCAGTGCTAGCCCCCCAGGGATCTATGGCTACACCTTC
>TRBJ2-7|TRBD2|TRBV11-1|many
CASRPTGTSSNYEQYF
TGTGCCAGCAGACCCACCGGGACTAGCAGCAACTACGAGCAGTACTTC
>TRBJ1-4|NA|TRBV20-1|NA
CSARFRDGEKLFF
TGCAGTGCTAGGTTCAGGGACGGTGAAAAACTGTTTTTT
>TRBJ2-7|TRBD2|TRBV6-1|few
CASSDRREGRHEQYF
TGTGCCAGCAGTGACAGGCGGGAGGGTCGCCACGAGCAGTACTTC
>TRBJ2-1|NA|TRBV5-1|many
CASSRSENPYNEQFF
TGCGCCAGCAGCCGTAGCGAGAACCCCTACAATGAGCAGTTCTTC
>TRBJ2-7|NA|TRBV18|many
CASSRVFGTAAYEQYF
TGTGCCAGCTCACGCGTTTTCGGGACTGCTGCCTACGAGCAGTACTTC
>TRBJ1-1|NA|TRBV9|NA
CASTLGNTDTEAFF
TGTGCCAGCACCCTCGGTAACACAGACACTGAAGCTTTCTTT
>TRBJ2-3|NA|TRBV5-1|few
CASSPRTASSTDTQYF
TGCGCCAGCAGCCCCAGGACGGCCTCTAGCACAGATACGCAGTATTTT
>TRBJ2-1|NA|TRBV6-4|many
CASSSILEAEQFF
TGTGCCAGCAGTTCTATTTTAGAAGCTGAGCAGTTCTTC
>TRBJ2-3|TRBD1|TRBV4-1|NA
CASSQDPSVRDRGTDTQYF
TGCGCCAGCAGCCAAGATCCATCAGTCCGGGACAGGGGCACAGATACGCAGTATTTT
>TRBJ1-2|NA|TRBV11-2|NA
CASRATEFRADGYTF
TGTGCCAGCAGGGCCACAGAGTTCAGGGCGGACGGCTACACCTTC
>TRBJ2-7|TRBD2|TRBV27|many
CASSLSTSGRHEQYF
TGTGCCAGCAGTTTATCGACTAGCGGGAGGCACGAGCAGTACTTC
>TRBJ2-3|NA|TRBV5-5|NA
CASSPLVGSTDTQYF
TGTGCCAGCAGCCCCCTAGTGGGGAGCACAGATACGCAGTATTTT
>TRBJ1-3|NA|TRBV20-1|few
CSAYLSGNTIYF
TGCAGTGCTTACCTCTCTGGAAACACCATATATTTT
>TRBJ2-5|TRBD2|TRBV7-9|NA
CASSLGTSGDYQETQYF
TGTGCCAGCAGCTTAGGAACTAGCGGGGACTACCAAGAGACCCAGTACTTC
>TRBJ2-2|NA|TRBV11-2|many
CASSLLRSAGELFF
TGTGCCAGCAGCTTACTTAGGTCAGCCGGGGAGCTGTTTTTT
>TRBJ1-2|NA|TRBV12-3/TRBV12-4|many
CASSLVAQANGYTF
TGTGCCAGCAGTTTAGTAGCACAGGCCAATGGCTACACCTTC
>TRBJ2-5|TRBD1|TRBV7-7|few
CASSPDRSSFGETQYF
TGTGCCAGCAGCCCGGACAGGAGTTCTTTCGGGGAGACCCAGTACTTC
>TRBJ1-1|NA|TRBV5-4|NA
CASSSIGVLNTEAFF
TGTGCCAGCAGCTCAATAGGGGTGTTGAACACTGAAGCTTTCTTT
>TRBJ1-2|NA|TRBV29-1|NA
CSVETDNYGYTF
TGCAGCGTTGAAACGGATAACTATGGCTACACCTTC
>TRBJ2-1|NA|TRBV9|NA
CASSVRQYNEQFF
TGTGCCAGCAGCGTAAGACAGTACAATGAGCAGTTCTTC
>TRBJ2-7|NA|TRBV11-2|few
CASSSGPSIEQYF
TGTGCCAGCAGCTCAGGACCTTCCATCGAGCAGTACTTC
>TRBJ2-3|NA|TRBV5-4|few
CASSLERTSTDTQYF
TGTGCCAGCAGCTTGGAGCGGACTAGCACAGATACGCAGTATTTT
>TRBJ2-5|NA|TRBV12-3/TRBV12-4|few
CASSLVSGETQYF
TGTGCCAGCAGTTTAGTCAGCGGAGAGACCCAGTACTTC
>TRBJ1-5|NA|TRBV12-3/TRBV12-4|few
CASSLRRAGNQPQHF
TGTGCCAGCAGTTTAAGAAGGGCGGGCAATCAGCCCCAGCATTTT
>TRBJ2-3|TRBD2|TRBV6-1|few
CASSPKGSGLASDTQYF
TGTGCCAGCAGCCCCAAGGGGAGCGGACTAGCGTCAGATACGCAGTATTTT
>TRBJ2-1|NA|TRBV5-1|NA
CASSFEVGDGYNEQFF
TGCGCCAGCAGCTTCGAGGTGGGAGACGGCTACAATGAGCAGTTCTTC
>TRBJ2-1|NA|TRBV11-2|many
CASSLDRVGSGNEQFF
TGTGCCAGCAGCTTAGATCGTGTCGGGAGTGGGAATGAGCAGTTCTTC
>TRBJ1-2|NA|TRBV20-1|many
CSASTIMSNYGYTF
TGCAGTGCTAGTACTATAATGTCTAACTATGGCTACACCTTC
>TRBJ1-2|TRBD1|TRBV5-4|few
CASSLNRGSIGYTF
TGTGCCAGCAGCTTGAACAGGGGGTCGATCGGCTACACCTTC
>TRBJ2-1|TRBD2|TRBV3-1|many
CASTYSGILNEQFF
TGTGCCAGCACCTATAGCGGGATCCTCAATGAGCAGTTCTTC
>TRBJ1-1|NA|TRBV4-1|few
CASSQGTANTEAFF
TGCGCCAGCAGCCAGGGGACGGCGAACACTGAAGCTTTCTTT
>TRBJ1-2|NA|TRBV6-5|few
CASSYSGARGYTF
TGTGCCAGCAGTTACTCAGGGGCGCGGGGCTACACCTTC
>TRBJ2-1|NA|TRBV20-1|many
CSANTRYEQFF
TGCAGTGCTAATACCCGGTATGAGCAGTTCTTC